The 11 T cell receptor beta chains in this list originate from one sample, sequenced in a study of shared clonotypes between healthy human individuals. The assay was immunoSEQ multiplex PCR, and TCRdb's table has in-frame clones only and misses some. The sample lists around 990,000 clones, 70% to 80% occurring once. Input material: memory CD4+ T cells from PBMCs. This sample's subset: CD45RA-negative fraction. The source is a man younger than 30 in good health. Some clones in this sample may be carry-over from other donors' samples.

About this clone: A far larger clone is off by one base, so a read error is likely. Other DNA sequences in the sample encode the same CDR3. J is TRBJ2-7 and V is TRBV7-2; 8 bases are shared with TRBD2. Per germline, CDR1 SGHTA and CDR2 FQGNSA. This CDR3 region has 13 residues. The J segment lost 6 bases and the V segment lost 5 bases, leaving 6 bases of the junction unmatched. CDR3 residues: CASSPGGPREQYF. The CDR3 nucleotides are TGTGCCAGCAGCCCGGGAGGGCCGCGCGAGCAGTACTTC. Using reference TRBV7-2 and TRBJ2-7 for the parts outside the CDR3, the full variable domain is GAGVSQSPSNKVTEKGKDVELRCDPISGHTALYWYRQSLGQGLEFLIYFQGNSAPDKSGLPSDRFSAERTGGSVSTLTIQRTQQEDSAVYLCASSPGGPREQYFGPGTRLTVT.

This clone showed up just a few times. V usage is TRBV11-2 and J usage is TRBJ1-3; 8 positions match TRBD1. Germline lookup yields CDR1 SGHAT and CDR2 FQNNGV. CDR3 length: 15 residues. With V trimmed by 5 bases and J by 2 bases, 5 bases remained unmatched. CDR3: CASSPGQETGNTIYF. DNA for the CDR3: TGTGCCAGCAGCCCGGGACAGGAAACTGGAAACACCATATATTTT.

V usage is TRBV4-1 and J usage is TRBJ1-4; no reliable D call. The CDR3 is 14 residues long. The germline V and J ends were trimmed by 1 base and 4 bases, with 7 bases remaining between them. Germline assignment: CDR1 MGHRA and CDR2 YSYEKL. The CDR3 sequence is CASSQGLLNEKLFF. The CDR3 DNA reads as TGCGCCAGCAGCCAAGGGCTCCTTAATGAAAAACTGTTTTTT.

This clone was picked up a small number of times. The CDR3 reads CASSSRVSRSQPQHF. The CDR3 DNA is TGTGCCAGTAGTAGCAGGGTTTCTAGGAGTCAGCCCCAGCATTTT. This chain connects TRBV19 to TRBJ1-5, with a possible D match to TRBD1 (5 bases). The CDR3 spans 15 residues. Germline lookup yields CDR1 LNHDA and CDR2 SQIVND (reference sequence). Trimming took off 4 bases at V and 6 bases at J, with 16 bases between the two ends.

Note on this clone: Other DNA sequences in this sample translate to the same CDR3. The chain couples TRBV20-1 to TRBJ1-1; no reliable D call. V dropped 3 bases and J dropped 4 bases, with 6 bases sitting between them. The length of the CDR3 is 11 residues. Looked up from germline, CDR1 is DFQATT and CDR2 is SNEGSKA (reference sequence). The CDR3: CSASRGTEAFF. In nucleotides, the CDR3 is TGCAGTGCTAGCCGAGGCACTGAAGCTTTCTTT.

The rearrangement joins TRBV28 to TRBJ2-5; D might be TRBD1 (6 bases). Germline values: CDR1 MDHEN, CDR2 SYDVKM. V shed 3 bases and J shed 4 bases, with 12 bases lying between them. The CDR3 covers 14 residues. The DNA for the CDR3 is TGTGCCAGCAGTTTCCCACAGGGTGGAGAGACCCAGTACTTC. This gives the protein CASSFPQGGETQYF.

About this clone: One junction end does not reproduce the germline sequence, and a read error may be involved. The rearrangement joins TRBV30 to TRBJ1-2; no firm D call. CDR3 size: 14 residues. Germline values: CDR1 GTSNPN, CDR2 SVGIG (reference sequence). CDR3 sequence (DNA): TGTGCCTGGTATTTTCGTGGGTCTCTGAGTAGAACTCTCTTC. This gives the protein CAWYFRGSLSRTLF.

The V call is TRBV7-9, the J call TRBJ1-1, with 8 bases matching TRBD1. The germline CDR1 and CDR2 sequences are SEHNR and FQNEAQ (reference sequence). The CDR3 sequence is 15 residues long. The trim removed 5 bases at V and 4 bases at J, leaving 9 bases unmatched. Written as DNA, the CDR3 is TGTGCCAGCAGCCTGGGGCAGGGGGCTGTCACTGAAGCTTTCTTT. Its translation is CASSLGQGAVTEAFF.

The sample holds one count of this clone. V and J are TRBV5-1 and TRBJ2-3; D is unclear. This CDR3 is 15 amino acids long. V gave up 4 bases and J gave up 3 bases, with 15 bases separating them. Germline V lookup: CDR1 SGHRS, CDR2 YFSETQ. This chain's CDR3 is CASSLWKSRTDTQYF. The CDR3 DNA sequence: TGCGCCAGCAGCCTCTGGAAAAGTAGGACAGATACGCAGTATTTT.

The chain recombines TRBV4-1 with TRBJ2-3, with D possibly TRBD1 on 6 matching bases. Germline values: CDR1 MGHRA, CDR2 YSYEKL. V was clipped by 4 bases and J by 0 bases, with 17 bases between them. CDR3 length: 17 amino acids. CDR3 residues: CASSRGVQGKSTDTQYF. In nucleotides, the CDR3 is TGCGCCAGCAGCCGAGGAGTACAGGGCAAAAGCACAGATACGCAGTATTTT.

The rearrangement uses TRBV6-5 and TRBJ2-5; 8 nucleotides align to TRBD1. The germline gives CDR1 MNHEY, CDR2 SVGAGI. This CDR3 has 13 residues. V lost 6 bases, J lost 5 bases, and 5 bases stayed unmatched. CDR3 amino acids: CASRITGGETQYF. DNA for the CDR3: TGTGCCAGCAGGATAACAGGGGGGGAGACCCAGTACTTC.